Here is one T cell receptor (beta chain) with its context. The antigen is not known. With V trimmed by 4 bases and J by 5 bases, 9 bases remained unmatched. Germline V gene sequence: CDR1 GTSNPN, CDR2 SVGIG (reference sequence). The CDR3 contains 14 residues. The data were taken from a study of metastatic and nonmetastatic thyroid tumors. Study background: Thyroid patients, malignant and benign, had repertoires compared across blood and tumor or nodule tissue.

General study points: Reportedly, malignant thyroid tumors had significantly higher TCR beta diversity than benign nodules, in blood and tumor.

Using MiXCR, TCRdb re-called clones from the PCR reads. The sample has roughly 90,000 clones, 15% seen once. Thyroid surgery had not been preceded by any treatment in any patient. Material: blood. This chain links TRBV30 with TRBJ2-7, with 9 bases matching TRBD2. This TCR was sampled from a female donor with papillary thyroid cancer or a benign thyroid nodule (not recorded which). Some clones in this sample may be carry-over from other donors' samples. CDR3 residues: CAWTRTSALDEQYF. The CDR3 DNA follows: TGTGCCTGGACTCGGACTAGCGCCCTGGACGAGCAGTACTTC.